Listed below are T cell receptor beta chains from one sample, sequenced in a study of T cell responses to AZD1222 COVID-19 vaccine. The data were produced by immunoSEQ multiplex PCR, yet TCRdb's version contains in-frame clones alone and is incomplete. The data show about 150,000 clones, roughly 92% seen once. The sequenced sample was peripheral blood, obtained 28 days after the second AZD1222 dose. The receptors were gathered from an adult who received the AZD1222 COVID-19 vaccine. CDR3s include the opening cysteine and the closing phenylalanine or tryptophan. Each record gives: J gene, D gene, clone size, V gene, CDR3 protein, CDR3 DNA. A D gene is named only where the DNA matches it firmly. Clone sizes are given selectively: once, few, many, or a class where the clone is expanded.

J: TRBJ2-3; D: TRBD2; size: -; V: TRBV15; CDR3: CATGDLAGGGTDTQYF; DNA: TGTGCCACCGGGGATCTAGCGGGGGGTGGAACAGATACGCAGTATTTT
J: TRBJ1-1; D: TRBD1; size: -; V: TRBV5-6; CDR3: CASSFKDRGGTEAFF; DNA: TGTGCCAGCAGCTTTAAAGACAGGGGGGGTACTGAAGCTTTCTTT
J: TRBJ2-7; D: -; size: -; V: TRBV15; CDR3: CATSRGIQGSEQYF; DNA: TGTGCCACCAGCAGAGGAATACAGGGATCCGAGCAGTACTTC
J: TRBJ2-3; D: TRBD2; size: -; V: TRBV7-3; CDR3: CASSSSGRWTDTQYF; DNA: TGTGCCAGCAGCTCTAGCGGGAGGTGGACAGATACGCAGTATTTT
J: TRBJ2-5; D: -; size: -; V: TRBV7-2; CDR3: CASSLGQMIGTQYF; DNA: TGTGCCAGCAGCTTAGGGCAAATGATCGGGACCCAGTACTTC
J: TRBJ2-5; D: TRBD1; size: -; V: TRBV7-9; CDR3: CASSFRDRDLPYQETQYF; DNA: TGTGCCAGCAGCTTCCGGGACAGGGACCTTCCGTACCAAGAGACCCAGTACTTC
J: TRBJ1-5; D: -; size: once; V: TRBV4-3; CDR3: CASSQDLAGLGLLGNQPQHF; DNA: TGCGCCAGCAGCCAAGATCTTGCGGGACTGGGCCTTTTGGGCAATCAGCCCCAGCATTTT
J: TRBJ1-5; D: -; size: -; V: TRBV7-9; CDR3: CASGKFNQPQHF; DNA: TGTGCCAGCGGCAAATTCAATCAGCCCCAGCATTTT
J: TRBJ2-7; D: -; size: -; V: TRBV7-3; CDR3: CASSYDSSYEQYF; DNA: TGTGCCAGCAGCTACGACAGTTCCTACGAGCAGTACTTC
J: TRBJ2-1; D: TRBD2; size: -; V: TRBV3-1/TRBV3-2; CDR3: CASSPRTSGAYNEQFF; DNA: TGTGCCAGCAGCCCTCGGACTAGCGGGGCCTACAATGAGCAGTTCTTC
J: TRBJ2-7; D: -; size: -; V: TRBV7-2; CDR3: CASSSSLGGGTYEQYF; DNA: TGTGCCAGCAGCTCCTCTCTAGGGGGGGGTACCTACGAGCAGTACTTC
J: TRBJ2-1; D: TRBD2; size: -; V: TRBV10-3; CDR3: CAISGTSGGSAVNEQFF; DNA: TGTGCCATCAGTGGGACTAGCGGGGGTTCCGCAGTGAATGAGCAGTTCTTC
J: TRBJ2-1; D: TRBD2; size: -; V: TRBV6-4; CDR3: CASSDAGGAGEQFF; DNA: TGTGCCAGCAGTGACGCGGGGGGGGCAGGTGAGCAGTTCTTC
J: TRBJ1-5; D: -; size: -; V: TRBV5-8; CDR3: CASSLAYRYSNQPQHF; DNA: TGTGCCAGCAGCTTGGCCTATAGATATAGCAATCAGCCCCAGCATTTT
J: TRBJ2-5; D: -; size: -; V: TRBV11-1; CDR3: CVSSQVGSQETQYF; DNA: TGTGTCAGCAGTCAGGTGGGGAGTCAAGAGACCCAGTACTTC
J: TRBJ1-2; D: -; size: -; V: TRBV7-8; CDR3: CASSLAPGLPAGYTF; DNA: TGTGCCAGCAGCCTCGCCCCCGGGCTACCCGCTGGCTACACCTTC
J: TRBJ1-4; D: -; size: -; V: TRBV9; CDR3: CASSVGQQLQNEKLFF; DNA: TGTGCCAGCAGCGTAGGCCAGCAATTACAAAATGAAAAACTGTTTTTT
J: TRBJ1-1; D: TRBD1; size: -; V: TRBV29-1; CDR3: CSVEDTGVMWDTEAFF; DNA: TGCAGCGTTGAAGACACAGGGGTAATGTGGGACACTGAAGCTTTCTTT
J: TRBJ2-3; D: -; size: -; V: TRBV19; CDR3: CASSIPRAGDTQYF; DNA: TGTGCCAGTAGTATCCCCAGGGCGGGAGATACGCAGTATTTT
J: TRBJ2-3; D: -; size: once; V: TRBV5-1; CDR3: CASSLGQSTDTQYF; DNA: TGCGCCAGCAGCTTGGGGCAGAGCACAGATACGCAGTATTTT
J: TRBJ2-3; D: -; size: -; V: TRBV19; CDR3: CASSQSPQSTDTQYF; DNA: TGTGCCAGTAGTCAAAGCCCCCAGAGCACAGATACGCAGTATTTT
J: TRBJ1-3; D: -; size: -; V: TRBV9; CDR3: CASSGLVSGNTIYF; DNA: TGTGCCAGCAGCGGATTGGTCTCTGGAAACACCATATATTTT
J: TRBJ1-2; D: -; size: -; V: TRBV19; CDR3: CASNGDYYGYTF; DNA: TGTGCCAGTAACGGGGATTACTATGGCTACACCTTC
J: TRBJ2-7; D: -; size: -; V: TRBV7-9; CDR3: CASSLTRGRVDEQYF; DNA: TGTGCCAGCAGCTTAACCCGGGGTAGGGTCGACGAGCAGTACTTC
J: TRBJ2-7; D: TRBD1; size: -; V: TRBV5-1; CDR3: CASSRRDRAREEQYF; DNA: TGCGCCAGCAGCCGAAGGGACAGGGCCAGGGAGGAGCAGTACTTC
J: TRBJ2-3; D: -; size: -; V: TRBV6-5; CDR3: CASTPGAHTQYF; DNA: TGTGCCAGCACCCCGGGGGCACATACGCAGTATTTT